What follows are 2 T cell receptor beta chains derived from one specimen sequenced in a study of PD-L1 blockade in urothelial cancer (dated by TCRdb to about 2017). The intended sense of this specimen's time point label: pretreatment peripheral blood. Receptors were amplified or captured by the immunoSEQ multiplex PCR assay. The clones in this table, taken by TCRdb from immuneACCESS, are in-frame only. Not every clone is retained; where verified, under half of the shortfall comes from an unresolved V gene, and the cause of the rest is unknown. This sample gives around 43,000 clones in total; nearly 90% of them show up just once. The ten top clones hold approximately 25% of the sample. Sequenced material: PBMCs, taken around atezolizumab (anti-PD-L1) treatment. The receptors originated from a donor aged 40 or older with urothelial cancer.

J is TRBJ2-2 and V is TRBV7-2; 7 bases are shared with TRBD1. V lost 4 bases and J lost 4; bases outside the gene matches: 6. The CDR3 consists of 15 residues. The germline CDR1 and CDR2 sequences are SGHTA and FQGNSA. The CDR3 region has the DNA TGTGCCAGCAGCTGGAGACAGGGTGGCACCGGGGAGCTGTTTTTT. Its translation is CASSWRQGGTGELFF.

This clone showed up just a few times. The chain joins TRBV29-1 to TRBJ2-5; a weak D match, TRBD2 (6 bases). The CDR3 contains 15 residues. Germline CDR1 SQVTM, CDR2 ANQGSEA. Trimming took 3 bases from V and 0 from J, leaving 14 bases between them. CDR3 protein: CSVEAAGTYQETQYF. In nucleotides, the CDR3 is TGCAGCGTTGAGGCGGCGGGGACGTACCAAGAGACCCAGTACTTC.